The 28 T cell receptor beta chains reported below all come from one sample, sequenced in a study of T cells in Graves' hyperthyroidism and ophthalmopathy. Amplification yielded TCR beta CDR3 regions, with RNA transcripts as the source. First-round RT-PCR of the TCR CDR3 relied on the HTBI primer set. Using its own MiXCR run on the multiplex PCR reads, TCRdb lists one record per CDR3 protein. Of 350,000 to 400,000 distinct CDR3 sequences listed, just under 15% are singletons. The sample was blood. The receptors stem from a woman aged 25 to 39 with Graves' hyperthyroidism.

This clonotype was seen at least ten times. The chain couples TRBV30 to TRBJ2-7; possibly TRBD1 for D (6 bases). The germline V gene encodes CDR1 GTSNPN and CDR2 SVGIG (reference sequence). Trimming took off 5 bases at V and 6 bases at J, with 14 bases between the two ends. The CDR3 spans 12 residues. This chain's CDR3 is CAWAPMGAEQYF. In DNA, the CDR3 is TGTGCCTGGGCCCCTATGGGGGCCGAGCAGTACTTC.

This clonotype has just a few counts. The chain links TRBV29-1 to TRBJ2-7; 11 bases align to TRBD2. CDR1 is SQVTM and CDR2 is ANQGSEA in the germline V gene. The V gene end was trimmed by 5 bases and the J gene end by 6 bases; junction bases not matched to a gene: 3. The CDR3 is 12 amino acids. The CDR3 protein is CSVWLAGGEQYF. Here the CDR3 DNA reads TGCAGCGTTTGGCTAGCGGGAGGCGAGCAGTACTTC.

Points on this clonotype: A much larger clonotype is one base distant, so this may be a read error. V and J are TRBV28 and TRBJ2-1, with 8 bases aligning to TRBD2. The J call could be wrong; TRBJ2-7 is a better fit for the DNA end. The CDR3 runs 17 residues. The germline V gene encodes CDR1 MDHEN and CDR2 SYDVKM. CDR3 DNA sequence: TGTGCCAGCAGTTTGTCGCACGGGGCGGGAGGCTACAATGAGCAGTACTTC. Protein sequence: CASSLSHGAGGYNEQYF.

This clonotype occurred many times. The chain recombines TRBV30 with TRBJ1-1, with TRBD1 as a possible D gene (5 bases). The CDR3 contains 14 residues. Germline CDR1 reads GTSNPN; CDR2 reads SVGIG (reference sequence). Trimming took 0 bases from V and 3 from J, leaving 11 bases between them. The chain's CDR3 is CAWSVRVADTEAFF. The DNA of the CDR3 is TGTGCCTGGAGTGTCAGGGTGGCTGACACTGAAGCTTTCTTT.

This rearrangement joins TRBV14 to TRBJ2-1, with TRBD2 matching 9 bases. The CDR3 covers 16 residues. Per the germline V gene, CDR1 is SGHDN and CDR2 is FVKESK. The J segment lost 8 bases and the V segment lost 0 bases, leaving 8 bases of the junction unmatched. The CDR3 bases are TGTGCCAGCAGCCAAGATATGCTAGCGGGATCTTATGAGCAGTTCTTC. Its protein product is CASSQDMLAGSYEQFF.

The table lists this clonotype with many counts. This chain connects TRBV24-1 to TRBJ1-6, with TRBD1 as a possible D gene (5 bases). V lost 6 bases to trimming and J lost 10 bases, with 12 bases between them. The CDR3 runs 13 residues. Germline V gene sequence: CDR1 KGHDR, CDR2 SFDVKD. CDR3 residues: CATSRGGDSPLHF. The CDR3 DNA reads as TGTGCCACCAGTCGTGGAGGGGACTCACCCCTCCACTTT.

This clonotype was found many times. V gene TRBV20-1 combines with J gene TRBJ2-3; 10 positions match TRBD2. Germline V gene lookup returns CDR1 DFQATT and CDR2 SNEGSKA (reference sequence). The V and J ends lost 3 bases and 4 bases, in that order; junction bases with no gene match: 10. The CDR3 is made up of 16 amino acids. CDR3 in DNA: TGCAGTGCTAGGCGCCAGCGGGAGGGCGGTCCAGATACGCAGTATTTT. Its protein is CSARRQREGGPDTQYF.

This clonotype was counted a single time. The rearrangement uses TRBV29-1 and TRBJ2-7, with D unclear. Looked up from germline, CDR1 is SQVTM and CDR2 is ANQGSEA. Trimming removed 6 bases at V and 5 bases at J, with 11 bases between. This CDR3 region has 11 residues. The DNA for the CDR3 is TGCAGCGTGGGCCAAGGACACGAGCAGTACTTC. Translating it yields CSVGQGHEQYF.

This clonotype was observed many times. The V call is TRBV2, the J call TRBJ2-7; D ambiguous. V was trimmed by 6 bases and J by 6 bases, leaving 12 bases between them. The CDR3 is 12 amino acids. Germline-derived CDR1 and CDR2 are SNHLY and FYNNEI. The CDR3 DNA reads as TGTGCCAGCAGCCCAGAAGTTAGCGAGCAGTACTTC. It encodes CASSPEVSEQYF.

The genes are TRBV29-1 and TRBJ2-1; no clear D gene. Germline CDR1 and CDR2: SQVTM and ANQGSEA. CDR3 size: 14 residues. Trimming pared 5 bases from V and 10 bases from J, leaving 21 bases between. CDR3 protein: CSVLLVDKGFEQFF. The CDR3 DNA is TGCAGCGTTCTCTTGGTGGATAAAGGTTTCGAGCAGTTCTTC.

The V call is TRBV25-1, the J call TRBJ2-1, with TRBD2 matching over 8 bases. V shed 0 bases and J 15 bases; nucleotides not matched to a gene: 19. The CDR3 extends over 17 amino acids. CDR1 is MGHDK, CDR2 SYGVNS, per germline. The CDR3 protein is CASSEYPPVAGLEFPFF. CDR3 nucleotides: TGTGCCAGCAGTGAATATCCCCCCGTAGCGGGATTGGAGTTTCCGTTCTTC.

This clonotype occurred a few times. This rearrangement joins TRBV4-2 to TRBJ2-7; 10 bases fit TRBD2. The CDR3 is made up of 16 amino acids. Germline values: CDR1 LGHNA, CDR2 YNFKEQ. With 4 bases clipped from V and 6 bases from J, the junction kept 12 bases outside the gene matches. The CDR3 sequence: CASSPSTTSGTGEQYF. CDR3 nucleotides: TGTGCCAGCAGCCCTTCCACCACTAGCGGGACCGGCGAGCAGTACTTC.

This clonotype was observed many times. The chain joins TRBV28 to TRBJ2-1, with D perhaps TRBD2 (6 bases). CDR1 MDHEN and CDR2 SYDVKM come from the germline V gene. The CDR3 consists of 14 residues. Trimming cost V 6 bases and J 6 bases, with 15 bases left between them. CDR3 DNA sequence: TGTGCCAGCAGCCCCTGGGGGACTGGCAATGAGCAGTTCTTC. This gives the protein CASSPWGTGNEQFF.

The chain links TRBV5-6 to TRBJ1-5, with D hard to call. Germline CDR1 reads SGHDT; CDR2 reads YYEEEE. The CDR3 has 16 residues. Between the trimmed V and J ends, which lost 4 bases and 4 bases, there was a span of 18 bases. CDR3 region: CASSPEGGSPNQPQHF. The CDR3 nucleotides read TGTGCCAGCAGCCCAGAGGGAGGTTCGCCGAATCAGCCCCAGCATTTT.

Concerning this clonotype: The CDR3 end shows no conserved phenylalanine or tryptophan, and so a read error is likely. V gene TRBV29-1 combines with J gene TRBJ2-2, with D possibly being TRBD2 (5 bases). The CDR3 has 14 amino acids. Trimming stripped 2 bases from V and 4 bases from J, with 11 bases between. Germline CDR1 SQVTM, CDR2 ANQGSEA. CDR3 protein: CSVEYSGITGELFL. CDR3 bases: TGCAGCGTTGAATACTCGGGAATCACCGGGGAGCTGTTTCTT.

V is TRBV20-1 and J is TRBJ2-7, with 8 bases identical to TRBD1. The CDR3 runs to 15 residues. V was clipped by 1 base and J by 3 bases; unmatched bases: 8. Germline V CDR1 and CDR2: DFQATT, SNEGSKA (reference sequence). This chain's CDR3 is CSARGSGTGIYEQYF. CDR3 nucleotide sequence: TGCAGTGCTAGAGGTTCCGGGACAGGCATCTACGAGCAGTACTTC.

This clonotype was detected many times. This chain joins TRBV6-1 and TRBJ2-7; D might be TRBD1 or TRBD2, each matching 6 bases. This CDR3 has 15 residues. The V end was cut by 4 bases, the J end by 3 bases, with 16 bases between. Germline CDR1 is MNHNS and CDR2 is SASEGT. The CDR3 DNA follows: TGTGCCAGCAGTGTAGGTCAAGGAGGGGGCTACGAGCAGTACTTC. It translates to CASSVGQGGGYEQYF.

This clonotype appeared a few times. The gene calls are TRBV14 and TRBJ1-1, with D perhaps TRBD1 (6 bases). From germline, CDR1 is SGHDN and CDR2 FVKESK. Trimming removed 3 bases at V and 1 base at J, with 12 bases between. This CDR3 is built from 15 residues. CDR3 sequence reads: CASSQQGWGNTEAFF. For the CDR3, the DNA is TGTGCCAGCAGCCAGCAGGGGTGGGGGAACACTGAAGCTTTCTTT. Full variable domain (outside the CDR3, taken from reference TRBV14 and TRBJ1-1): EAGVTQFPSHSVIEKGQTVTLRCDPISGHDNLYWYRRVMGKEIKFLLHFVKESKQDESGMPNNRFLAERTGGTYSTLKVQPAELEDSGVYFCASSQQGWGNTEAFFGQGTRLTVV.

This sequence joins TRBV29-1 and TRBJ2-2; TRBD2 is a possible D gene (5 bases). Trimming removed 7 bases from V and 0 bases from J, with 12 bases in between. Germline CDR1 is SQVTM and CDR2 is ANQGSEA. The CDR3 length is 14 residues. CDR3 DNA: TGCAGCGCAGAGAGAGGGACGAACACCGGGGAGCTGTTTTTT. This sequence encodes CSAERGTNTGELFF.

The chain uses TRBV20-1 and TRBJ1-1, with D possibly being TRBD1 (5 bases). Trimming removed 6 bases at V and 1 base at J, with 15 bases between. Germline CDR1 and CDR2: DFQATT and SNEGSKA (reference sequence). The CDR3 has 14 amino acids. The CDR3 nucleotides read TGCAGTGCAACCATGGGGGGGGGGAACACTGAAGCTTTCTTT. Translating it yields CSATMGGGNTEAFF.

This clonotype was counted at least ten times. The chain carries TRBV12-3 or TRBV12-4 and TRBJ2-1; perhaps TRBD1 as D (5 bases). This CDR3 has 15 amino acids. V was pared by 4 bases and J by 6 bases, with 16 bases between. CDR3 sequence (DNA): TGTGCCAGCAGTTACGACAGTGCCCCCCGCAATGAGCAGTTCTTC. This sequence encodes CASSYDSAPRNEQFF.

At least ten counts were recorded for this clonotype. V gene TRBV11-2 combines with J gene TRBJ2-7, with D perhaps TRBD2 (6 bases). This CDR3 is built from 15 residues. Germline CDR1 and CDR2: SGHAT and FQNNGV. The V and J ends lost 1 base and 6 bases respectively, with 16 bases between them. CDR3 in amino acids: CASSLVSGSVGEQYF. In DNA, the CDR3 is TGTGCCAGCAGCTTAGTTTCCGGGAGCGTTGGCGAGCAGTACTTC.

This clonotype was counted ten times or more. The chain links TRBV2 to TRBJ2-3; D gene uncertain. V lost 5 bases, J lost 0 bases, and 12 bases lay in between. Germline lookup yields CDR1 SNHLY and CDR2 FYNNEI. The CDR3 is 15 residues long. The CDR3 region is CASSLRPISTDTQYF. The CDR3 DNA reads TGTGCCAGCAGTCTGCGGCCCATCAGCACAGATACGCAGTATTTT.

In this sample, this clonotype turned up many times. The gene calls are TRBV19 and TRBJ2-5; the match to TRBD1 covers 11 bases. This CDR3 is built from 14 residues. Germline V gene sequence: CDR1 LNHDA, CDR2 SQIVND (reference sequence). Trimming cost V 3 bases and J 8 bases; bases outside gene matches: 5. CDR3 in amino acids: CASSMDRGRITQYF. In DNA form, the CDR3 reads TGTGCCAGTAGTATGGACAGGGGGCGAATAACCCAGTACTTC.

This clonotype appeared a few times. The CDR3 coding sequence is TGCAGCGCAAAGACCGACTGGGGCACAGATACGCAGTATTTT. Translating it yields CSAKTDWGTDTQYF. V is TRBV29-1 and J is TRBJ2-3; no reliable D call. CDR3 length: 14 residues. Germline values: CDR1 SQVTM, CDR2 ANQGSEA. Trimming cost V 7 bases and J 1 base, with 15 bases left between them.

This clonotype was seen repeatedly, ten times or more. V and J are TRBV11-2 and TRBJ2-7; D remains ambiguous. The length of the CDR3 is 13 residues. CDR1 is SGHAT, CDR2 FQNNGV, per germline. V was pared by 1 base and J by 7 bases, with 11 bases between. The CDR3 DNA reads as TGTGCCAGCAGCTTAGGCTACACCGGGGAGCAGTACTTC. Its protein product is CASSLGYTGEQYF.

The table lists this clonotype with many counts. The CDR3 nucleotides are TGTGCCAGCAATCCTGATAGCTCCTACGAGCAGTACTTC. It specifies CASNPDSSYEQYF. The rearrangement links TRBV2 to TRBJ2-7; D is undetermined. The CDR3 length is 13 residues. V lost 7 bases and J lost 0, with 10 bases in between. CDR1 and CDR2 from the germline V gene are SNHLY and FYNNEI.

The V and J genes are TRBV7-9 and TRBJ2-1; a weak D match, TRBD2 (6 bases). This CDR3 has 14 amino acids. Germline CDR1 is SEHNR and CDR2 is FQNEAQ (reference sequence). V was shortened by 5 bases and J by 6 bases, with 14 bases between the two germline ends. CDR3 DNA: TGTGCCAGCAGCAAAGGACTATCTTTCAATGAGCAGTTCTTC. Amino acids: CASSKGLSFNEQFF.